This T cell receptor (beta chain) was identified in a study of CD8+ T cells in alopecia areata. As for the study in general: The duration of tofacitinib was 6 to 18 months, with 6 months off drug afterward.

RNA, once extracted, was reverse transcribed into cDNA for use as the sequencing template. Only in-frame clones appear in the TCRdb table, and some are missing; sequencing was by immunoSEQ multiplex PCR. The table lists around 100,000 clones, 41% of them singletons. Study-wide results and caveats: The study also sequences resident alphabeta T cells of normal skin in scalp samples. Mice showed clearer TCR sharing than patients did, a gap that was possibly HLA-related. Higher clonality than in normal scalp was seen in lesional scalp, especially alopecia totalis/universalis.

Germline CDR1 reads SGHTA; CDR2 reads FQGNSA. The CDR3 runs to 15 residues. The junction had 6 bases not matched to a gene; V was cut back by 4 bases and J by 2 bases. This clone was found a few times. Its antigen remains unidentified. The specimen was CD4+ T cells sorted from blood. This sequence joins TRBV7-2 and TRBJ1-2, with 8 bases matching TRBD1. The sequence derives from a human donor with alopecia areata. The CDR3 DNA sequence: TGTGCCAGCAGCTCGCGGACAGGGTCAAACTATGGCTACACCTTC. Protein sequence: CASSSRTGSNYGYTF.